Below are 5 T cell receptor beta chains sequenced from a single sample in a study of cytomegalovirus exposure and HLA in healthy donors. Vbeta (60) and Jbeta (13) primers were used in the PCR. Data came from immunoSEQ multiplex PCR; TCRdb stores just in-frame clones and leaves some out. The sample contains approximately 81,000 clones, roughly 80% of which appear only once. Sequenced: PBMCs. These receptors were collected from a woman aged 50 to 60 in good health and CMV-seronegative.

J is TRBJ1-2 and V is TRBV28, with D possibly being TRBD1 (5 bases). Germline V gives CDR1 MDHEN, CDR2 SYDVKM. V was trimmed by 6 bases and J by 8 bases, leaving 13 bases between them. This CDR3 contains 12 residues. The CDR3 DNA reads TGTGCCAGCAGCCAAGGGGTTGGCGGCTACACCTTC. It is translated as CASSQGVGGYTF.

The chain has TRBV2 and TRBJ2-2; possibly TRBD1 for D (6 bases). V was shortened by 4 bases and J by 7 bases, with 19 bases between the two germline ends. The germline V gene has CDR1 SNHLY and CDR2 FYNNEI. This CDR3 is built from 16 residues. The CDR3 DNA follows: TGTGCCAGCAGTGTGGTACAGGGTCAACACTTCGGGGAGCTGTTTTTT. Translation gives CASSVVQGQHFGELFF.

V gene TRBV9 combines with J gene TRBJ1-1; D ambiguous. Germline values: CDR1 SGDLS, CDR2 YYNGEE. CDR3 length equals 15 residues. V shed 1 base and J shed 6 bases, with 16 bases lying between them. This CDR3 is CASSVSSSERSEAFF. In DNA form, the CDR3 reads TGTGCCAGCAGCGTATCCTCCAGCGAAAGGTCTGAAGCTTTCTTT.

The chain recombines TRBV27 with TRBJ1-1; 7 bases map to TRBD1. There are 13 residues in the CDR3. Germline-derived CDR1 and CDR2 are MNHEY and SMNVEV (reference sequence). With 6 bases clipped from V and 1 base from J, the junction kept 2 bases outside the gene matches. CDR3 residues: CASRYRGNTEAFF. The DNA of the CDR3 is TGTGCCAGCAGATACAGGGGGAACACTGAAGCTTTCTTT.

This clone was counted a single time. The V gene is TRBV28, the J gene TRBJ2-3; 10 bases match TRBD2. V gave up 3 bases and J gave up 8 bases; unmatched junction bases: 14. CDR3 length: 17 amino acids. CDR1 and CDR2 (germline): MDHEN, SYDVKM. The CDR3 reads CASSFGGGLAVLGTQYF. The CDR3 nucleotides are TGTGCCAGCAGTTTTGGGGGCGGACTAGCGGTTCTAGGTACGCAGTATTTT.